This is a list of T cell receptor beta chains from one sample in a study of blood T cell repertoires in COVID-19. The data were produced by immunoSEQ multiplex PCR, yet TCRdb's version contains in-frame clones alone and is incomplete. The data contain about 350,000 clones, approximately 90% of them seen just once; the ten biggest clones take up over 3.5%. Material for sequencing was peripheral blood. Every receptor here comes from a woman between 55 and 75 years old with COVID-19, enrolled during active disease. Each CDR3 is given with its conserved first and last residue. The D gene is left open where the match is weak. Not every row has a clone size; where given, it reads once, few, many or a size class.

v_call,cdr3_length,clone_size,j_call,d_call,cdr3_aa,cdr3_nt
TRBV28,13,-,TRBJ1-6,-,CASSYGVYSPLHF,TGTGCCAGCAGCTACGGGGTTTACTCACCCCTCCACTTT
TRBV2,12,-,TRBJ1-2,-,CASRTSYYGYTF,TGTGCCAGCAGAACAAGTTACTATGGCTACACCTTC
TRBV29-1,15,-,TRBJ1-3,-,CSVEDLTQGGNTIYF,TGCAGCGTTGAAGATCTTACCCAGGGTGGAAACACCATATATTTT
TRBV11-2,18,-,TRBJ2-6,TRBD1,CASSFAGTGAAGANVLTF,TGTGCCAGCAGCTTCGCGGGGACAGGGGCCGCTGGGGCCAACGTCCTGACTTTC
TRBV7-3,14,-,TRBJ1-2,TRBD1,CASSPSGTGLGYTF,TGTGCCAGCAGCCCATCCGGGACAGGGCTTGGCTACACCTTC
TRBV2,16,-,TRBJ1-6,-,CASSARESSYNSPLHF,TGTGCCAGCAGTGCCCGGGAGAGCTCCTATAATTCACCCCTCCACTTT
TRBV5-1,15,once,TRBJ1-4,-,CASSLGDRLNEKLFF,TGCGCCAGCAGCTTGGGTGACAGGCTGAATGAAAAACTGTTTTTT
TRBV18,14,-,TRBJ2-5,-,CASSRGGAQETQYF,TGTGCCAGCTCACGCGGCGGGGCCCAAGAGACCCAGTACTTC
TRBV11-2,12,-,TRBJ2-7,-,CASSLGAYEQYF,TGTGCCAGCAGCTTAGGGGCTTACGAGCAGTACTTC
TRBV7-8,15,-,TRBJ1-3,TRBD1,CASSSRTGGMDTIYF,TGTGCCAGCAGCTCGAGGACAGGAGGGATGGACACCATATATTTT
TRBV7-6,15,-,TRBJ2-1,TRBD2,CASSPEGGGAFEQFF,TGTGCCAGCAGCCCCGAGGGCGGGGGGGCATTTGAGCAGTTCTTC
TRBV2,14,-,TRBJ1-5,-,CASGRVGENQPQHF,TGTGCCAGCGGCAGGGTTGGGGAAAATCAGCCCCAGCATTTT
TRBV4-2,13,-,TRBJ1-1,-,CASSQDSNTEAFF,TGTGCCAGCAGTCAGGACAGTAACACTGAAGCTTTCTTT
TRBV11-2,16,-,TRBJ2-5,TRBD1,CASSNQDRAEGETQYF,TGTGCCAGCAGCAACCAGGACAGGGCAGAGGGAGAGACCCAGTACTTC
TRBV7-8,17,-,TRBJ1-5,TRBD1,CASSLRFGTGGDQPQHF,TGTGCCAGCAGCTTAAGGTTTGGGACAGGGGGCGATCAGCCCCAGCATTTT
TRBV10-3,15,-,TRBJ1-4,-,CAISESGQGNEKLFF,TGTGCCATCAGTGAGTCGGGGCAGGGTAATGAAAAACTGTTTTTT
TRBV28,15,-,TRBJ1-4,-,CASSFPRQISEKLFF,TGTGCCAGCAGTTTTCCTCGACAGATTAGCGAAAAACTGTTTTTT
TRBV5-1,17,-,TRBJ1-5,-,CASSLVPQGPTNQPQHF,TGCGCCAGCAGCTTGGTGCCACAGGGTCCCACCAATCAGCCCCAGCATTTT
TRBV6-6,16,-,TRBJ1-5,TRBD1,CASSPSDRGRNQPQHF,TGTGCCAGCAGTCCCTCGGACAGGGGCAGGAATCAGCCCCAGCATTTT
TRBV10-3,13,-,TRBJ1-5,-,CAISGGDHQPQHF,TGTGCCATCAGTGGGGGGGACCATCAGCCCCAGCATTTT
TRBV28,17,-,TRBJ1-1,TRBD1,CASSSPRGDRVDTEAFF,TGTGCCAGCAGTTCCCCTAGGGGGGACAGGGTAGACACTGAAGCTTTCTTT
TRBV7-2,15,-,TRBJ2-5,-,CASSLELATIGTQYF,TGTGCCAGCAGCTTAGAGCTAGCGACCATTGGGACCCAGTACTTC
TRBV10-2,14,-,TRBJ2-2,-,CASRERLGGGELFF,TGCGCCAGCAGGGAAAGACTAGGCGGCGGGGAGCTGTTTTTT
TRBV28,14,-,TRBJ1-2,-,CASSPSAGNYGYTF,TGTGCCAGCAGCCCCTCAGCGGGCAACTATGGCTACACCTTC
TRBV7-9,15,-,TRBJ1-1,-,CASSLAIGGLVEAFF,TGTGCCAGCAGCTTAGCGATTGGGGGCCTCGTTGAAGCTTTCTTT
TRBV7-9,13,once,TRBJ1-2,-,CASSFAQGGGYTF,TGTGCCAGCAGCTTCGCTCAGGGTGGCGGCTACACCTTC
TRBV27,12,many,TRBJ1-6,-,CASMAANSPLHF,TGTGCCAGCATGGCGGCAAATTCACCCCTCCACTTT
TRBV4-1,12,-,TRBJ2-5,-,CASGGAPETQYF,TGCGCCAGCGGGGGGGCCCCAGAGACCCAGTACTTC
TRBV5-5,15,-,TRBJ2-5,TRBD1,CASSRDRGIVETQYF,TGTGCCAGCAGTCGGGACAGGGGTATAGTGGAGACCCAGTACTTC
TRBV15,14,-,TRBJ1-2,-,CATSRVSGVYGYTF,TGTGCCACCAGCAGAGTATCGGGGGTCTATGGCTACACCTTC
TRBV7-2,11,-,TRBJ1-1,-,CATRSQVSAFF,TGTGCCACCCGATCCCAGGTTTCAGCTTTCTTT